The source of this T cell receptor beta chain is a study of T cell clonality in common variable immunodeficiency. This clone is termed medium-sized. The CDR3 end is not reached by the read, which stops 3 residues before it; the germline J gene fills it in. Other DNA sequences in this specimen translate into the identical CDR3. The J segment lost 0 bases and the V segment lost 6 bases, leaving 7 bases of the junction unmatched. The germline gives CDR1 DFQATT, CDR2 SNEGSKA (reference sequence). This CDR3 spans 14 amino acids. The method was immunoSEQ multiplex PCR; TCRdb's version includes in-frame clones alone and lacks a portion of them. The sample shows around 45,000 clones, none of them appearing just once.

The material sequenced was peripheral blood mononuclear cells. This TCR derives from a person between 18 and 70 years old in good health. This chain connects TRBV20-1 to TRBJ2-5, with 7 nucleotides matching TRBD2. The part of the CDR3 DNA that was read is TGCAGTGCCACAAGAGCGGGGAACCAAGAGACC. Protein sequence: CSATRAGNQET. The complete CDR3 sequence is CSATRAGNQETQYF.